This T cell receptor (beta chain) is drawn from a study of vaccination and CD4 T cells after COVID-19. The wider study: In the control cultures, a CEFX pool, an HIV-1 Nef pool, or no peptide was supplied.

Sequencing of DNA taken from cultured CD4+ T cells relied on the Oncomine TCR Beta short-read assay. TCRdb ran MiXCR on the PCR reads and lists one entry per CDR3 protein. This table holds almost 20,000 distinct CDR3 sequences, around 60% found once. Concerning this clonotype itself: Its antigen is unidentified.

The treatment was: 10-day PBMC culture with coronavirus spike peptide pools or control peptides (ViraFEST assay). The CDR3 is 16 residues long. V shed 0 bases, J shed 3 bases, and the junction held 6 bases outside the gene matches. In germline, CDR1 is SGHTA, CDR2 FQGNSA. This clonotype originated in a human donor who had recovered from COVID-19. This sample comprised CD4+ T cells from blood, cultured in vitro, obtained after SARS-CoV-2 vaccination. This chain links TRBV7-2 with TRBJ2-5; 8 bases agree with TRBD1. The CDR3 DNA is TGTGCCAGCAGCTTAGCCGGGACAGGCGAAAAAGAGACCCAGTACTTC. Translating gives CASSLAGTGEKETQYF.